This TCR beta chain was identified in a study of cytomegalovirus exposure and HLA in healthy donors. Notes on this clone: Antigen specificity is unknown.

Method: immunoSEQ multiplex PCR; TCRdb's copy keeps in-frame clones and lacks some. The table shows more than 95,000 clones, with around 86% occurring only once. Germline V gene lookup returns CDR1 SNHLY and CDR2 FYNNEI. V dropped 5 bases and J dropped 3; count of bases not matched to a gene: 4. This CDR3 spans 15 amino acids. Points from the study as a whole: There were some public TCRs occurring in many donors, but most TCR sequences were rare.

V usage is TRBV2 and J usage is TRBJ2-7; 13 nucleotides agree with TRBD2. This TCR came from a woman younger than 30 in good health and CMV-seronegative. The sequenced sample was PBMCs. The CDR3 DNA follows: TGTGCCAGCAGTCCCGGGACTAGCGGGATCTACGAGCAGTACTTC. Amino acid sequence: CASSPGTSGIYEQYF.